Below, 17 T cell receptor beta chains from the same sample are listed, as sequenced in a study of neoadjuvant nivolumab and ipilimumab in lung cancer. Some clones are missing from TCRdb's copy, which holds only in-frame ones; the method was immunoSEQ multiplex PCR. Seen here are over 10,000 clones, about 94% observed once, and the top ten hold about 2.7%. Sequencing used peripheral blood, obtained after neoadjuvant nivolumab, alone or with ipilimumab, at or shortly before surgery. The receptor source for this set is an adult with non-small cell lung cancer.

The V call is TRBV5-6, the J call TRBJ2-7, with TRBD2 matching 8 bases. This CDR3 spans 16 amino acids. The germline V gene has CDR1 SGHDT and CDR2 YYEEEE. V lost 0 bases and J lost 2; bases outside the gene matches: 7. CDR3 DNA sequence: TGTGCCAGCAGCTTGGTCGACGGGAGGGCGGCCTACGAGCAGTACTTC. Encoded protein: CASSLVDGRAAYEQYF.

V usage is TRBV9 and J usage is TRBJ2-2, with 12 bases matching TRBD2. This CDR3 has 17 residues. Looked up from germline, CDR1 is SGDLS and CDR2 is YYNGEE. With 4 bases clipped from V and 0 bases from J, the junction kept 4 bases outside the gene matches. The CDR3 region is CASSQGLAGPNTGELFF. The DNA of the CDR3 is TGTGCCAGCAGCCAGGGACTAGCGGGTCCGAACACCGGGGAGCTGTTTTTT. Filled out from reference TRBV9 and TRBJ2-2, the complete variable domain reads DSGVTQTPKHLITATGQRVTLRCSPRSGDLSVYWYQQSLDQGLQFLIQYYNGEERAKGNILERFSAQQFPDLHSELNLSSLELGDSALYFCASSQGLAGPNTGELFFGEGSRLTVL.

This sequence joins TRBV2 and TRBJ2-3; 7 nucleotides match TRBD2. With 8 bases clipped from V and 0 bases from J, the junction kept 14 bases outside the gene matches. This CDR3 is built from 17 residues. Germline V gives CDR1 SNHLY, CDR2 FYNNEI. CDR3 nucleotides: TGTGCCAGCGTCGTAGCGGGTTTAATATCTAGCACAGATACGCAGTATTTT. Amino acid sequence: CASVVAGLISSTDTQYF. Drawing the rest from reference TRBV2 and TRBJ2-3, the complete variable domain is EPEVTQTPSHQVTQMGQEVILRCVPISNHLYFYWYRQILGQKVEFLVSFYNNEISEKSEIFDDQFSVERPDGSNFTLKIRSTKLEDSAMYFCASVVAGLISSTDTQYFGPGTRLTVL.

The rearrangement uses TRBV5-1 and TRBJ2-5, with 10 bases fitting TRBD2. Germline values: CDR1 SGHRS, CDR2 YFSETQ. The CDR3 totals 16 residues. Germline trimming cut 0 bases from V and 2 bases from J; bases unmatched to any gene: 4. The CDR3: CASSLGSSGSQETQYF. The CDR3 region has the DNA TGCGCCAGCAGCTTGGGTTCTAGCGGGAGTCAAGAGACCCAGTACTTC.

The gene calls are TRBV27 and TRBJ2-3, with no clear D. The CDR3 contains 18 residues. Trimming removed 3 bases at V and 2 bases at J, with 21 bases between. CDR1 and CDR2 from the germline V gene are MNHEY and SMNVEV (reference sequence). The CDR3, as DNA: TGTGCCAGCAGTTTTATTGTTCGTTTGGCACCTAACACAGATACGCAGTATTTT. This sequence encodes CASSFIVRLAPNTDTQYF.

V and J are TRBV27 and TRBJ2-7, with D hard to call. Looked up from germline, CDR1 is MNHEY and CDR2 is SMNVEV (reference sequence). CDR3 size: 15 residues. V was shortened by 6 bases and J by 0 bases, with 15 bases between the two germline ends. The CDR3 is CASRLIIRVSYEQYF. The DNA for the CDR3 is TGTGCCAGCAGACTCATCATTCGTGTCTCCTACGAGCAGTACTTC.

The chain recombines TRBV5-4 with TRBJ1-1; D ambiguous. The V gene's germline CDR1 is SGHNT and CDR2 YYREEE (reference sequence). V was clipped by 4 bases and J by 3 bases, with 10 bases between them. There are 13 residues in the CDR3. In nucleotides, the CDR3 is TGTGCCAGCAGCCCCATCCGGGACACTGAAGCTTTCTTT. This gives the protein CASSPIRDTEAFF.

The rearrangement uses TRBV9 and TRBJ1-2, with TRBD1 matching over 7 bases. The CDR3 is made up of 15 amino acids. Germline V CDR1 and CDR2: SGDLS, YYNGEE. The V and J ends lost 0 bases and 8 bases, in that order; junction bases with no gene match: 10. CDR3 DNA sequence: TGTGCCAGCAGCGTAGCCCAAGACAGGGTAGGGGGCTACACCTTC. It translates to CASSVAQDRVGGYTF. Combining the CDR3 with reference TRBV9 and TRBJ1-2 gives the whole variable domain DSGVTQTPKHLITATGQRVTLRCSPRSGDLSVYWYQQSLDQGLQFLIQYYNGEERAKGNILERFSAQQFPDLHSELNLSSLELGDSALYFCASSVAQDRVGGYTFGSGTRLTVV.

The CDR3 DNA reads as TGTGCCAGCAGCCTATCTAGCGGGAGAAACACAGATACGCAGTATTTT. It encodes CASSLSSGRNTDTQYF. The chain uses TRBV9 and TRBJ2-3; TRBD2 agrees at 10 bases. V shed 4 bases, J shed 2 bases, and the junction held 7 bases outside the gene matches. Germline lookup yields CDR1 SGDLS and CDR2 YYNGEE. The CDR3 runs to 16 residues.

This rearrangement joins TRBV5-1 to TRBJ2-5; D is possibly TRBD1 (5 bases). V shed 0 bases and J shed 2 bases, with 11 bases lying between them. This CDR3 region has 15 residues. Germline-derived CDR1 and CDR2 are SGHRS and YFSETQ. CDR3 DNA sequence: TGCGCCAGCAGCTTGGCGGACACACCTCAAGAGACCCAGTACTTC. This gives the protein CASSLADTPQETQYF.

The chain couples TRBV7-9 to TRBJ2-3; D remains ambiguous. Germline loops: CDR1 SEHNR, CDR2 FQNEAQ (reference sequence). Trimming shortened V by 5 bases and J by 0 bases, and 6 bases separated the two germline ends. The CDR3 length is 13 residues. The CDR3 sequence: CASSPGSTDTQYF. CDR3 nucleotides: TGTGCCAGCAGCCCCGGGAGCACAGATACGCAGTATTTT. The entire variable domain, with the rest obtained from reference TRBV7-9 and TRBJ2-3, is as follows: DTGVSQNPRHKITKRGQNVTFRCDPISEHNRLYWYRQTLGQGPEFLTYFQNEAQLEKSRLLSDRFSAERPKGSFSTLEIQRTEQGDSAMYLCASSPGSTDTQYFGPGTRLTVL.

CDR3 DNA: TGTGCCAGCAGCTCGAGGGACTCGCCCTACGAGCAGTACTTC. Amino acid sequence: CASSSRDSPYEQYF. V is TRBV11-3 and J is TRBJ2-7, with D possibly matching TRBD2 (6 bases). Germline loops: CDR1 SGHNT, CDR2 YENEEA. This CDR3 has 14 amino acids. The germline V and J ends were trimmed by 4 bases and 2 bases, with 12 bases remaining between them.

The rearrangement joins TRBV27 to TRBJ1-1; a weak D match, TRBD1 (5 bases). Germline V gene lookup returns CDR1 MNHEY and CDR2 SMNVEV (reference sequence). V gave up 3 bases and J gave up 7 bases, with 18 bases separating them. The CDR3 loop spans 15 amino acids. The CDR3 bases are TGTGCCAGCAGTTTCCAGGGAGGGTCGTTCGGTGAAGCTTTCTTT. Translated, it gives CASSFQGGSFGEAFF.

The chain uses TRBV7-2 and TRBJ2-3; 12 bases fit TRBD2. The CDR3 consists of 16 residues. Unmatched junction bases numbered 7, after V lost 4 bases and J lost 5 bases. CDR1 and CDR2 (germline): SGHTA, FQGNSA. CDR3 loop: CASSWRLAGVLDTQYF. In DNA form, the CDR3 reads TGTGCCAGCAGCTGGAGACTAGCGGGAGTCCTAGATACGCAGTATTTT.

The rearrangement joins TRBV5-1 to TRBJ2-5; 7 nucleotides match TRBD1. The CDR3 is 14 residues long. Germline V gives CDR1 SGHRS, CDR2 YFSETQ. J gave up 1 base and V 4 bases, and 4 bases lay outside the gene matches. The CDR3 region has the DNA TGCGCCAGCAGCATGGACAGGCCCCAAGAGACCCAGTACTTC. This translates into CASSMDRPQETQYF.

The genes are TRBV5-1 and TRBJ2-6; 7 nucleotides align to TRBD1. The CDR3 spans 15 residues. The J segment lost 3 bases and the V segment lost 5 bases, leaving 5 bases of the junction unmatched. Germline V lookup: CDR1 SGHRS, CDR2 YFSETQ. The CDR3 region has the DNA TGCGCCAGCAGGCAGACAGGGTTTGGGGCCAACGTCCTGACTTTC. Translating gives CASRQTGFGANVLTF.

V gene TRBV11-2 combines with J gene TRBJ1-5; no clear D gene. Trimming pared 0 bases from V and 6 bases from J, leaving 3 bases between. The CDR3 has 12 amino acids. Germline V gene lookup returns CDR1 SGHAT and CDR2 FQNNGV. Written as DNA, the CDR3 is TGTGCCAGCAGCTTAGAGGGTCAGCCCCAGCATTTT. Protein: CASSLEGQPQHF. Looking up the rest from reference TRBV11-2 and TRBJ1-5 gives the full variable domain: EAGVAQSPRYKIIEKRQSVAFWCNPISGHATLYWYQQILGQGPKLLIQFQNNGVVDDSQLPKDRFSAERLKGVDSTLKIQPAKLEDSAVYLCASSLEGQPQHFGDGTRLSIL.